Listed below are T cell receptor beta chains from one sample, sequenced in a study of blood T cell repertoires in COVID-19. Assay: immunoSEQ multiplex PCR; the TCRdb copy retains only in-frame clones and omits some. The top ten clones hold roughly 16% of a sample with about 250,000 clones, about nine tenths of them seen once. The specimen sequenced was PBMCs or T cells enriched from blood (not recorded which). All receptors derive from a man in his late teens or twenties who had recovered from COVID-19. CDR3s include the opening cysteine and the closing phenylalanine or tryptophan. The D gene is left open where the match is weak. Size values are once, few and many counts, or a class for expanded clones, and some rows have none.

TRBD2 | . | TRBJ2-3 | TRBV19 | TGTGCCAGTAGTATAGAACTAGCGGGACATGAAACAGATACGCAGTATTTT | CASSIELAGHETDTQYF
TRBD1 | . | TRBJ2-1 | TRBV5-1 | TGCGCCAGCAGCTTGGCCTGGGACAGCGGATCGGAGCAGTTCTTC | CASSLAWDSGSEQFF
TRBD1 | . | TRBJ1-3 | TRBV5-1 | TGCGCCAGCAGCTTGGTGGGACAGGGAGCCGGAAACACCATATATTTT | CASSLVGQGAGNTIYF
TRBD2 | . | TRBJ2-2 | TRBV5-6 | TGTGCCAGCAGCTTGACAACTAGCGGGGGCCGGACAAGGGAGCTGTTTTTT | CASSLTTSGGRTRELFF
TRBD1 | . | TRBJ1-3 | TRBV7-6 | TGTGCCAGCAGCAGGGACAGGGGATCTGGAAACACCATATATTTT | CASSRDRGSGNTIYF
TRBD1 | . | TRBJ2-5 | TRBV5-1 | TGCGCCAGCAGCTTACAGGGGGCAGCTGGAGAGACCCAGTACTTC | CASSLQGAAGETQYF
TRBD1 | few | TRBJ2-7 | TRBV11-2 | TGTGCCAGCAGCTCGCGTAGGACAGGGAACGTCCGCGAGCAGTACTTC | CASSSRRTGNVREQYF
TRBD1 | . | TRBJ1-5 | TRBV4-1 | TGCGCCAGCAGCCAACCTGACAGGGAGAATCAGCCCCAGCATTTT | CASSQPDRENQPQHF
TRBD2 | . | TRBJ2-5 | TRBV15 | TGTGCCACCACCTCTAGCGGGGGCGGGGAGACCCAGTACTTC | CATTSSGGGETQYF
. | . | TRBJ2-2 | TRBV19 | TGTGCCAGTAGTCTGTCGGGCACCGGGGAGCTGTTTTTT | CASSLSGTGELFF
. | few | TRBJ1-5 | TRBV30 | TGTGCCTGGACCAAAGGGGGGGGAGTCAGCAATCAGCCCCAGCATTTT | CAWTKGGGVSNQPQHF
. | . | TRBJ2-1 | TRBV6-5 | TGTGCCAGCAGTTACTCGAGGGGACACGGGCAGTTCTTC | CASSYSRGHGQFF
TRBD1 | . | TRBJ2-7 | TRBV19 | TGTGCCAGTAGTCTGACAGGGGTCTACGAGCAGTACTTC | CASSLTGVYEQYF
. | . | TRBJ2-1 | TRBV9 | TGTGCCAGCAGCGTAGGGGGGACACACAATGAGCAGTTCTTC | CASSVGGTHNEQFF
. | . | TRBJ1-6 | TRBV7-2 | TGTGCCAGCAGCTTAAATCAGGGAAGGAATAATTCACCCCTCCACTTT | CASSLNQGRNNSPLHF
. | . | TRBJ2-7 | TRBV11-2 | TGTGCCAGCAGGTCCGGGATGGAGGGGTCCGAGCAGTACTTC | CASRSGMEGSEQYF
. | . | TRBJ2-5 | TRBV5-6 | TGTGCCAGCAGCTTGGATCACAGGGAGACCCAGTACTTC | CASSLDHRETQYF
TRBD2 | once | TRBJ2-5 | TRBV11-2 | TGTGCCAGCAGCTTCGCTAGCGGGGCTAGGGGGACCCAGTACTTC | CASSFASGARGTQYF
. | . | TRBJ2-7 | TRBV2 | TGTGCCAGCAGTCACCCAGGACTTAGCTCCTACGAGCAGTACTTC | CASSHPGLSSYEQYF
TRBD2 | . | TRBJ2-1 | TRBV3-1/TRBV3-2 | TGTGCCAGCAGCCAAGATGTCGGACTAGGCAGTATAAATGAGCAGTTCTTC | CASSQDVGLGSINEQFF
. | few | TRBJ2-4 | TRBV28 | TGTGCCAGCAGTTTAACGGGGAGCGCCAAAAACATTCAGTACTTC | CASSLTGSAKNIQYF
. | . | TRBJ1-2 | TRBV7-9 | TGTGCCAGCAGCTTAGTCCGAGATGGCTACACCTTC | CASSLVRDGYTF
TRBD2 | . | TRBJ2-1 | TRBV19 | TGTGCCAGTAGTGGTAGCGGGAGGGTTTCCTACAATGAGCAGTTCTTC | CASSGSGRVSYNEQFF
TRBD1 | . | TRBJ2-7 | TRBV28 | TGTGCCACTACGACAGGGGACTACGAGCAGTACTTC | CATTTGDYEQYF
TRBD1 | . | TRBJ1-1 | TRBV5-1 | TGCGCCAGCTGCCAGGGACAGCGGAACACTGAAGCTTTCTTT | CASCQGQRNTEAFF
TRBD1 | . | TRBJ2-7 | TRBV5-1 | TGCGCCAGCAGCTTGGCCGGACAGGGGGACTACGAGCAGTACTTC | CASSLAGQGDYEQYF
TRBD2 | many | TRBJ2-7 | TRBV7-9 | TGTGCCAGCAGCTCGAGCGGGGTCCCCTACGAGCAGTACTTC | CASSSSGVPYEQYF
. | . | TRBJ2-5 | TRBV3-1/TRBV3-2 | TGTGCCAGCAAACCTTCTACTAGACTTCAAGAGACCCAGTACTTC | CASKPSTRLQETQYF
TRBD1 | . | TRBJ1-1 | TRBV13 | TGTGCCAGCAGCTGGGACAGGGACACTGAAGCTTTCTTT | CASSWDRDTEAFF
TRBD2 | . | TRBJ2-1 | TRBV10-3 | TGTGCCATCAGTGAGTCTGCGGGGGGATCCACTGAGCAGTTCTTC | CAISESAGGSTEQFF
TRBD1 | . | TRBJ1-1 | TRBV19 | TGTGCCAGTAGTATAGGGACAGGGTCGACCACTGAAGCTTTCTTT | CASSIGTGSTTEAFF
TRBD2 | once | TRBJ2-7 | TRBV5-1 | TGCGCCAGCAGCAAAAACCCCGAGCGGGGACTATACGAGCAGTACTTC | CASSKNPERGLYEQYF
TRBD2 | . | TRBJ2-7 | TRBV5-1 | TGCGCCAGCAGCTTCCTAGCGGGGGACTCCTACGAGCAGTACTTC | CASSFLAGDSYEQYF
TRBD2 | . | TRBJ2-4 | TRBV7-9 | TGTGCCAGCAGCTCGGGACTAGAAGTAAACATTCAGTACTTC | CASSSGLEVNIQYF
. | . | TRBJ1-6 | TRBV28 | TGTGCCAGCAGTTTATTTGCGGGGGTTTCACCCCTCCACTTT | CASSLFAGVSPLHF
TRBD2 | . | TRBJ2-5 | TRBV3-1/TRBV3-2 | TGTGCCAGCAGCCCCCAGCTAGCGGGAGGGCAAAACCAAGAGACCCAGTACTTC | CASSPQLAGGQNQETQYF
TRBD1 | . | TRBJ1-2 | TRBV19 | TGTGCCAGTAGTATAGCCGAGACAGGGGGGTATGGCTACACCTTC | CASSIAETGGYGYTF
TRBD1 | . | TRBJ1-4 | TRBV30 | TGTGCCTGGAGTGTACAAGGGGGCCATGAAAAACTGTTTTTT | CAWSVQGGHEKLFF
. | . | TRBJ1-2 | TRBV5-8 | TGTGCCAGCAGCCCCCTACGGGGGGCCGTCTATGGCTACACCTTC | CASSPLRGAVYGYTF
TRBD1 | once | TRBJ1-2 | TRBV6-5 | TGTGCCAGCAGTCTCTACCGGGACAGGGAAGACGGCTACACCTTC | CASSLYRDREDGYTF
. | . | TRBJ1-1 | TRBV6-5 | TGTGCCAGCAGTTTAAGTACAGGGGAAGCTTTCTTT | CASSLSTGEAFF
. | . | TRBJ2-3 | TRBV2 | TGTGCCAGCAGTCTCCAGGGCCCTCAAGATACGCAGTATTTT | CASSLQGPQDTQYF
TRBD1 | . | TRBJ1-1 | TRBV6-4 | TGTGCCAGCAGGCCAGGGGGCGCGAACACTGAAGCTTTCTTT | CASRPGGANTEAFF
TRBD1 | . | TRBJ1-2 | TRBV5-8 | TGTGCCAGCGCGTATGGAGGGACAGGGTTACCTGACGGCTACACCTTC | CASAYGGTGLPDGYTF
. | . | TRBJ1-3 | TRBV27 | TGTGCCAGCAGTTTCAATCCCTCTGGAAACACCATATATTTT | CASSFNPSGNTIYF
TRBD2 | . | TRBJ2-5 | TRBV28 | TGTGCCAGCAGTTTATGGCGGGGGGCGCAAGAGACCCAGTACTTC | CASSLWRGAQETQYF
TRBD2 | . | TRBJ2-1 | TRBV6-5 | TGTGCCAGCAGTAGGGGTAGCGGGAAGGGTGAGCAGTTCTTC | CASSRGSGKGEQFF
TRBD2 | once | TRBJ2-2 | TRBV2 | TGTGCCAGCAGGGCCGGGACTAGCCACACCGGGGAGCTGTTTTTT | CASRAGTSHTGELFF